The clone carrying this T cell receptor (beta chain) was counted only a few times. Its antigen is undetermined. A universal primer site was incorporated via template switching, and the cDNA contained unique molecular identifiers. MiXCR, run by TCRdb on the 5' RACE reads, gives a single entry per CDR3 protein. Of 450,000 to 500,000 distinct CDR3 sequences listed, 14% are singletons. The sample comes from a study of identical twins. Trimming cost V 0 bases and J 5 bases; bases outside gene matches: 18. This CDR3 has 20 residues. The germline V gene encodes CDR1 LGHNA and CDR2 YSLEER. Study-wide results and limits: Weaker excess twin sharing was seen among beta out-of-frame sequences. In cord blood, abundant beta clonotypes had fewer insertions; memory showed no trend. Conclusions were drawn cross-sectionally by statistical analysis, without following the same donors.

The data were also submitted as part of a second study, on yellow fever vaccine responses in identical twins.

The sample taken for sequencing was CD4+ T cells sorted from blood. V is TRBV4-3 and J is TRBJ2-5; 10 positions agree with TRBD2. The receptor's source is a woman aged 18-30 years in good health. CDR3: CASSQDYHASGSPVQETQYF. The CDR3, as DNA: TGCGCCAGCAGCCAAGACTATCATGCTAGCGGGAGTCCGGTGCAGGAGACCCAGTACTTC.